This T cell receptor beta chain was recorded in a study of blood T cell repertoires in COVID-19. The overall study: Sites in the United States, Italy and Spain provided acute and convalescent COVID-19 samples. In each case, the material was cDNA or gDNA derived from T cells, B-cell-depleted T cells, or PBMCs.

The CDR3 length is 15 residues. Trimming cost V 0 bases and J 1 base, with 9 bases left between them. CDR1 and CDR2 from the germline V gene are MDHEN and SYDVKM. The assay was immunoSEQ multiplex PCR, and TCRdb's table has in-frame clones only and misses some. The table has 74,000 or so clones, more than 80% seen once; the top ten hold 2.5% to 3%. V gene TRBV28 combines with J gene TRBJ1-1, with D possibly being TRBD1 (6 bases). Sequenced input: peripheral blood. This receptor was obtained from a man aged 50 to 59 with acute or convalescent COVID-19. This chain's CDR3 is CASSLWGAANTEAFF. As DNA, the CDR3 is TGTGCCAGCAGTTTATGGGGGGCGGCGAACACTGAAGCTTTCTTT. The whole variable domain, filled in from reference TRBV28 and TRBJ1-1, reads DVKVTQSSRYLVKRTGEKVFLECVQDMDHENMFWYRQDPGLGLRLIYFSYDVKMKEKGDIPEGYSVSREKKERFSLILESASTNQTSMYLCASSLWGAANTEAFFGQGTRLTVV.